This TCR beta chain was retrieved from a study of shared clonotypes between healthy human individuals. Some clones are missing from TCRdb's copy, which holds only in-frame ones; the method was immunoSEQ multiplex PCR. The table has around 1,900,000 clones, 85% to 95% seen once. CD45RO-negative cells were positively selected for CCR7, leaving out terminally differentiated effector memory CD45RA+ cells. Germline V gene data show CDR1 as MGHRA and CDR2 as YSYEKL. V shed 1 base, J shed 6 bases, and the junction held 3 bases outside the gene matches. CDR3 length equals 15 residues. The chain is built from TRBV4-1 and TRBJ2-7; 13 bases agree with TRBD2. The receptor was isolated from a man aged 18-30 years in good health. Some clones in this sample may be carry-over from other donors' samples. The specimen sequenced was naive CD8+ T cells from PBMCs. The CDR3 reads CASSQGLAGGGEQYF. The CDR3 coding sequence is TGCGCCAGCAGCCAAGGACTAGCGGGAGGCGGCGAGCAGTACTTC.